Listed below are T cell receptor beta chains from one sample, sequenced in a study of blood T cell repertoires in COVID-19. Sequenced by immunoSEQ multiplex PCR; TCRdb stores in-frame clones only, minus some. The sample contains about 410,000 clones, around nine tenths of which appear only once. The sample taken for sequencing was peripheral blood. The receptors originated from a woman aged 40 to 49 with COVID-19, enrolled during active disease. The CDR3 runs from the conserved cysteine through the conserved F or W. The D gene is left open where the match is weak. Size is omitted from some rows. Given values are once, few, many or a class for expanded clones.

j_gene | v_gene | abundance | d_gene | CDR3nt | CDR3aa
TRBJ1-1 | TRBV4-1 | - | TRBD1 | TGCGCCAGCAGCCAAGGACAGGGAAGGGCTGAAGCTTTCTTT | CASSQGQGRAEAFF
TRBJ2-1 | TRBV30 | once | TRBD2 | TGTGCCTGGAGTAAGCTAGCGGGAGGGCTAGAGCAGTTCTTC | CAWSKLAGGLEQFF
TRBJ2-1 | TRBV7-3 | - | TRBD2 | TGTGCCAGCAGCTTATTGTCGAGACTAGCGGGAGAAGACAATGAGCAGTTCTTC | CASSLLSRLAGEDNEQFF
TRBJ1-1 | TRBV14 | - | - | TGTGCCAGCAGCCAAGATTTGATTACGGGGACTGAAGCTTTCTTT | CASSQDLITGTEAFF
TRBJ1-6 | TRBV4-2 | - | TRBD1 | TGTGCCAGCAGCTCTACCGGGACAGCTACACCCCTCCACTTT | CASSSTGTATPLHF
TRBJ1-4 | TRBV5-1 | - | - | TGCGCCAGCAGCCCTTTACAGCCACCTAATGAAAAACTGTTTTTT | CASSPLQPPNEKLFF
TRBJ1-1 | TRBV29-1 | - | - | TGCAGCGTTGAAGGGGGCGCGAACACTGAAGCTTTCTTT | CSVEGGANTEAFF
TRBJ2-7 | TRBV5-1 | - | - | TGCGCCAGCAGCATGACAGGCCCTAACTCCTACGAGCAGTACTTC | CASSMTGPNSYEQYF
TRBJ1-2 | TRBV19 | - | - | TGTGCCAGTAGTGACAAAGGATTTTATGGCTACACCTTC | CASSDKGFYGYTF
TRBJ1-5 | TRBV21-1 | once | - | TGTGCCAGCTTGTCGGTCCGAGTCTATAGCAATCAGCCCCAGCATTTT | CASLSVRVYSNQPQHF
TRBJ1-5 | TRBV12-3/TRBV12-4 | - | - | TGTGCCAGCAGTTTTAGGCAGGATCAGCCCCAGCATTTT | CASSFRQDQPQHF
TRBJ2-1 | TRBV18 | - | TRBD2 | TGTGCCAGCTCACCAAAGCGGGGGGGCCCCTACAATGAGCAGTTCTTC | CASSPKRGGPYNEQFF
TRBJ1-5 | TRBV27 | - | - | TGTGCCAGCAGTTCCTATAGCAATCAGCCCCAGCATTTT | CASSSYSNQPQHF
TRBJ2-7 | TRBV7-2 | - | TRBD2 | TGTGCCAGCAGCTTAGAGCGGGGGGCCTACGAGCAGTACTTC | CASSLERGAYEQYF
TRBJ1-1 | TRBV19 | - | - | TGTGCCAGTAGTATGCGTTCGGGGGGCCGAGCGGTCACTGAAGCTTTCTTT | CASSMRSGGRAVTEAFF
TRBJ1-6 | TRBV4-1 | - | - | TGCGCCAGCAGCCCCAGGCCTAATAATTCACCCCTCCACTTT | CASSPRPNNSPLHF
TRBJ2-7 | TRBV5-6 | - | TRBD2 | TGTGCCAGCAGCTTGGCCGGGACTAGCGGGAGCTACGAGCAGTACTTC | CASSLAGTSGSYEQYF
TRBJ1-1 | TRBV7-9 | - | - | TGTGCCAGCAGCTTAGGGAGGGGCGGAGGGCGCCCTAATGAAGCTTTCTTT | CASSLGRGGGRPNEAFF
TRBJ2-7 | TRBV27 | - | TRBD2 | TGTGCCAGCAGTTTCCCCCGTCCGGGAGGGGGGTACGAGCAGTACTTC | CASSFPRPGGGYEQYF
TRBJ2-7 | TRBV5-6 | - | - | TGTGCCAGCAGCTTGTATTCCGCCTATTCCTACGAGCAGTACTTC | CASSLYSAYSYEQYF
TRBJ2-2 | TRBV7-6 | - | - | TGTGCCAGCAGCCCCGCCCCGGGAAGGGCCACCGGGGAGCTGTTTTTT | CASSPAPGRATGELFF
TRBJ2-5 | TRBV6-5 | - | - | TGTGCCAGCAGTTACTCGAGGGCGCCGGGGGAGACCCAGTACTTC | CASSYSRAPGETQYF
TRBJ2-7 | TRBV5-1 | few | - | TGCGCCAGCAGCTTGGAGGGGTACGAGCAGTACTTC | CASSLEGYEQYF
TRBJ2-1 | TRBV18 | - | TRBD1 | TGTGCCAGCTCCTATGGGACAGACAATGAGCAGTTCTTC | CASSYGTDNEQFF
TRBJ2-1 | TRBV15 | once | TRBD2 | TGTGCCACCAGCAGTCCCCCCGGGACTAGCGGGAGACTCGTCACCTACAATGAGCAGTTCTTC | CATSSPPGTSGRLVTYNEQFF
TRBJ1-6 | TRBV7-2 | - | - | TGTGCCAGCAGCTTAGCGGGAGGACACAATAATTCACCCCTCCACTTT | CASSLAGGHNNSPLHF
TRBJ1-2 | TRBV10-3 | - | - | TGTGCCATCAGTGAGTCATCCCGGGGGGGTAGCTGGGTCTATGGCTACACCTTC | CAISESSRGGSWVYGYTF
TRBJ1-6 | TRBV2 | - | TRBD1 | TGTGCCAGCAGTGTAGGGACAGGGAATTCACCCCTCCACTTT | CASSVGTGNSPLHF
TRBJ2-1 | TRBV5-1 | - | TRBD2 | TGCGCCAGCAGCTTTATAGCGGGAGAGTACGTGAATGAGCAGTTCTTC | CASSFIAGEYVNEQFF
TRBJ2-3 | TRBV24-1 | few | TRBD1 | TGTGCCACCAGTGATTCGGGACAGGGGACAGATACGCAGTATTTT | CATSDSGQGTDTQYF
TRBJ2-7 | TRBV15 | - | TRBD1 | TGTGCCACCAGCAGAGAATTACCGGGACAGGGCGCCTACGAGCAGTACTTC | CATSRELPGQGAYEQYF
TRBJ2-1 | TRBV4-3 | - | - | TGCGCCAGCAGCCAAGACGTGGGCGGGCGCTCCTACAATGAGCAGTTCTTC | CASSQDVGGRSYNEQFF
TRBJ2-2 | TRBV7-2 | - | - | TGTGCCAGCAGCCCACGCGTCGCGAACACCGGGGAGCTGTTTTTT | CASSPRVANTGELFF
TRBJ1-1 | TRBV7-3 | - | TRBD1 | TGTGCCAGCAGCTTGACAGGGGTGAACGCTGAAGCTTTCTTT | CASSLTGVNAEAFF
TRBJ1-1 | TRBV19 | - | - | TGTGCCAGTAGTTCTGATAGGCGGGACACTGAAGCTTTCTTT | CASSSDRRDTEAFF
TRBJ1-3 | TRBV7-6 | - | - | TGTGCCAGCAGCTTAGGCAGGCATTCGAACACCATATATTTT | CASSLGRHSNTIYF
TRBJ2-1 | TRBV19 | once | TRBD1 | TGTGCCAGCTCGGGACAGTTATCCTACAATGAGCAGTTCTTC | CASSGQLSYNEQFF
TRBJ1-5 | TRBV6-5 | - | TRBD1 | TGTGCCAGCAGTTACAGGACAGGGGTGAATCAGCCCCAGCATTTT | CASSYRTGVNQPQHF
TRBJ1-2 | TRBV4-3 | - | TRBD1 | TGCGCCAGCAGCATAGGGATGGGACAGAGTGGCTACACCTTC | CASSIGMGQSGYTF
TRBJ1-1 | TRBV19 | few | - | TGTGCCAGTTCCCTCGGCGACGGCGGGAACACTGAAGCTTTCTTT | CASSLGDGGNTEAFF
TRBJ1-5 | TRBV24-1 | - | - | TGTGCCACCAGTGATTTGTCAGGGAATCAGCCCCAGCATTTT | CATSDLSGNQPQHF
TRBJ1-1 | TRBV5-1 | - | - | TGCGCCAGCAGCTTGCTGGGGACTTTGGAGACTGAAGCTTTCTTT | CASSLLGTLETEAFF
TRBJ1-4 | TRBV7-8 | - | - | TGTGCCAGCAGCAACAGGGTATACAAGGAAAAACTGTTTTTT | CASSNRVYKEKLFF
TRBJ2-4 | TRBV28 | - | - | TGTGCCAGCAGTTTAACACCTTTAGCCAAAAACATTCAGTACTTC | CASSLTPLAKNIQYF
TRBJ1-2 | TRBV7-8 | - | TRBD1 | TGTGCCAGCAGCTTAGCGTCAGGGGGAATCTATGGCTACACCTTC | CASSLASGGIYGYTF
TRBJ2-7 | TRBV18 | - | TRBD2 | TGTGCCAGCTCACCAAAGGGGACCACTAGCGGCTACGAGCAGTACTTC | CASSPKGTTSGYEQYF
TRBJ2-7 | TRBV9 | - | TRBD2 | TGTGCCAGCAGCGGTGGGGACATCTTAGCGGGAGGGCCCTCCTACGAGCAGTACTTC | CASSGGDILAGGPSYEQYF
TRBJ2-7 | TRBV30 | - | - | TGTGCCTGGGAGGCAGAGACCTCCTACGAGCAGTACTTC | CAWEAETSYEQYF
TRBJ1-4 | TRBV7-2 | - | - | TGTGCCAGCAGCTCAGTAACGGGGGAAAAACTGTTTTTT | CASSSVTGEKLFF
TRBJ1-2 | TRBV2 | - | - | TGTGCCAGCAGTGATTTAGGGAGAGGCTACACCTTC | CASSDLGRGYTF
TRBJ1-2 | TRBV28 | - | TRBD1 | TGTGCCAGCAGTCCCCCTCGACAGGGATCGATCTATGGCTACACCTTC | CASSPPRQGSIYGYTF
TRBJ1-5 | TRBV5-6 | - | - | TGTGCCAGCAGCTTTTCACAGGGTGGTCAGCCCCAGCATTTT | CASSFSQGGQPQHF
TRBJ2-2 | TRBV6-5 | - | TRBD1 | TGTGCCAGCGTGGGACAGGCAATGGGCGGGGAGCTGTTTTTT | CASVGQAMGGELFF